This T cell receptor (beta chain) was documented in a study of T cells in Graves' hyperthyroidism and ophthalmopathy. This clonotype was seen a few times. Each person with ophthalmopathy scored at least 3 on the Clinical Activity Score, reached NOSPECS grade 4 or higher, and had been ill under 3 months. Researchers took RNA transcripts and amplified the TCR beta CDR3 regions from them. The HTBI primer set was used in a first-round RT-PCR of the TCR CDR3. TCRdb fed the multiplex PCR reads into MiXCR, producing one record per CDR3 protein. This table has roughly 640,000 distinct CDR3 sequences, 16% appearing once. This CDR3 is built from 17 residues. Germline values: CDR1 SEHNR, CDR2 FQNEAQ (reference sequence). V lost 4 bases and J 5 bases, leaving 18 bases between the germline ends.

The rearrangement uses TRBV7-9 and TRBJ1-6, with D possibly TRBD1 on 6 matching bases. Sequencing was done on a sample of blood. The TCR sequence derives from a woman aged 40-49 years with Graves' ophthalmopathy. The CDR3 reads CASSSTSGTSDNSPLHF. The CDR3 DNA follows: TGTGCCAGCAGCTCAACCTCCGGGACATCCGATAATTCACCCCTCCACTTT.